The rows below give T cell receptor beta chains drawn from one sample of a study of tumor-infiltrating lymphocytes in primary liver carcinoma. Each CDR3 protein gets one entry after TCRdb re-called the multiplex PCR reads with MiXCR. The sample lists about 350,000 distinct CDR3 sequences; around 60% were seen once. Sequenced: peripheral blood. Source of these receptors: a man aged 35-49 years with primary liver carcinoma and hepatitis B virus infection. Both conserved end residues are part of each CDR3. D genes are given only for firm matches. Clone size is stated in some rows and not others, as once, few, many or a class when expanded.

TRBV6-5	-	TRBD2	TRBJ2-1	CASNYSPTSGRAYYSEQFF	TGTGCCAGCAATTACTCTCCGACTAGCGGGAGGGCCTACTACAGTGAGCAGTTCTTC
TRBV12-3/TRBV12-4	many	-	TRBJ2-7	CASAPAGRSYEQYF	TGTGCCAGTGCCCCTGCCGGCAGATCCTACGAGCAGTACTTC
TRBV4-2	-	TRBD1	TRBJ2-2	CASSQARDSSRGELFF	TGTGCCAGCAGCCAAGCAAGGGACAGCTCGCGGGGGGAGCTGTTTTTT
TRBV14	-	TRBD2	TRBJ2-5	CARRETSGHNQETQNF	TGTGCCCGAAGAGAGACTAGCGGACACAACCAAGAGACCCAGAACTTC
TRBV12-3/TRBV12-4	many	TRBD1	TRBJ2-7	CASSRTGTYEQYF	TGTGCCAGCAGCCGGACAGGGACCTACGAGCAGTACTTC
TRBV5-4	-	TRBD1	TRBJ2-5	CASSFPGQGNQETQYF	TGTGCCAGCAGCTTCCCGGGACAGGGGAACCAAGAGACCCAGTACTTC
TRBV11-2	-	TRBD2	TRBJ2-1	CASSLEYGGWLAGGIYTEQFF	TGTGCCAGCAGCTTAGAATACGGGGGCTGGCTAGCGGGAGGGATCTACACTGAGCAGTTCTTC
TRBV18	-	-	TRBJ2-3	CASSPPGTIRTDTQYF	TGTGCCAGCTCACCACCAGGGACAATTAGGACAGATACGCAGTATTTT
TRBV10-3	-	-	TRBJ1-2	CAISPDRFDYGYTF	TGTGCCATCAGTCCCGACAGATTTGACTATGGCTACACCTTC
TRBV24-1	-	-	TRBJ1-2	CATSVGGPDYGYTF	TGTGCCACCAGTGTCGGAGGGCCCGACTATGGCTACACCTTC
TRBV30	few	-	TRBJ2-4	CACLTTGNIQYF	TGTGCCTGCCTCACCACAGGGAACATTCAGTACTTC
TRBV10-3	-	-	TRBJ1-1	CAISIAGMNTEAFF	TGTGCCATCAGTATCGCCGGCATGAACACTGAGGCTTTCTTT
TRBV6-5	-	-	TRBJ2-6	CPSSSHGTGANVLTF	TGTCCCAGCAGTTCACACGGGACTGGGGCCAACGTCCTTACTTTC
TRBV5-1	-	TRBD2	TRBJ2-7	CTSSLGLAGARSYEQYF	TGCACCAGCAGCTTGGGGTTAGCGGGAGCGCGCTCCTACGAGCAGTACTTC
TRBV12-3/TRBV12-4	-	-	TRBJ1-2	CASNSARYYGYTF	TGTGCCAGCAACTCAGCGCGGTACTATGGCTACACCTTT
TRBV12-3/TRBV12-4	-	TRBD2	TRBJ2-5	CASNPGPLVGGQETQYF	TGTGCCAGCAACCCTGGGCCACTAGTGGGAGGGCAAGAGACCCAGTACTTC
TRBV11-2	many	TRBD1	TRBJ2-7	CASSSQTGARWYF	TGTGCCAGCAGCTCTCAGACAGGGGCTCGTTGGTACTTC
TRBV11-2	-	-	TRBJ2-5	CSSREGHGEETQYF	TGTTCCAGCAGGGAGGGACATGGAGAAGAGACCCAGTACTTC
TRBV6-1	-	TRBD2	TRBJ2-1	CASKEPGLLNEQCF	TGTGCCAGTAAGGAGCCGGGACTACTAAATGAGCAGTGCTTC
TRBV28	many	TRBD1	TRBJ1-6	CASSTGQGNSPLHF	TGTGCCAGCAGCACGGGACAGGGAAATTCACCCCTCCACTTT
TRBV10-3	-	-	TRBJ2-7	CATAVRGREQYF	TGTGCCACTGCCGTGCGCGGGCGGGAGCAGTACTTC
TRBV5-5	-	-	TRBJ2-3	CVSSTRFGGADTQYF	TGTGTCAGCAGCACCCGATTTGGGGGCGCAGATACGCAGTATTTT
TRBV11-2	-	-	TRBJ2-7	CVSNLDAANHEQYF	TGTGTCAGCAACTTAGATGCGGCTAACCACGAGCAGTACTTC
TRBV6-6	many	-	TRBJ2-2	CASSYLDTNTGELFF	TGTGCCAGCAGTTATCTGGACACCAACACCGGGGAGCTGTTTTTT
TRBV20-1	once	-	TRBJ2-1	CSARVVNEQFF	TGCAGTGCTAGAGTGGTCAATGAGCAGTTCTTC
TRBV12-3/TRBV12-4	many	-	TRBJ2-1	CASSFRGASSYNEQFF	TGTGCCAGCAGTTTTCGGGGGGCCAGCTCCTACAATGAGCAGTTCTTC
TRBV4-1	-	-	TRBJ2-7	CASSQDLDVQYF	TGCGCCAGCAGCCAAGATTTGGACGTGCAGTACTTC
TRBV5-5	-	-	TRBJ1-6	CASSLVERRALHF	TGTGCCAGCAGCTTGGTTGAGAGGAGAGCCCTCCACTTT
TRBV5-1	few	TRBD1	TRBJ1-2	CASSLYRGSKDGYTF	TGCGCCAGCAGCTTATACAGGGGCAGTAAGGATGGCTACACCTTC
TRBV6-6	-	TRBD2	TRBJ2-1	CASSSSWGAGGPSEQFF	TGTGCCAGCAGTTCCTCTTGGGGAGCGGGAGGGCCTAGTGAGCAGTTCTTC
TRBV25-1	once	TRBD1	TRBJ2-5	CASSARDRAYQETQYF	TGTGCCAGCAGTGCCCGGGACAGGGCTTACCAAGAGACCCAGTACTTC
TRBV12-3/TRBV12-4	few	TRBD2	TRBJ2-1	CASSLRGALNEQFF	TGTGCCAGCAGTTTGCGGGGGGCGCTTAATGAGCAGTTCTTC
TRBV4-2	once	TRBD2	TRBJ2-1	CASSPEGLVVSSYNEQSF	TGTGCCAGCAGCCCCGAGGGACTAGTCGTGAGCTCCTACAATGAGCAGTCCTTC
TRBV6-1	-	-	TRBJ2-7	CASSEAQRDYLREQYF	TGTGCCAGCAGTGAAGCGCAAAGGGATTACCTACGGGAGCAGTACTTC
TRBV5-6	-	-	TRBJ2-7	CASREGRGSYDQYF	TGTGCCAGCAGGGAGGGACGGGGCTCCTACGATCAGTACTTC
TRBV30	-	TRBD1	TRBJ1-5	CAWGDRQYSNQPHHF	TGTGCCTGGGGGGACAGACAGTATAGCAATCAGCCCCATCATTTT
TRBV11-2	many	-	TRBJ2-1	CASSLDRLTNNEQFF	TGTGCCAGCAGCTTAGATAGACTAACAAACAATGAGCAGTTCTTC
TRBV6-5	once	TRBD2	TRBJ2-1	CTSSLQLAGSSEQFF	TGTACTAGCAGCCTACAACTAGCGGGATCGAGTGAGCAGTTCTTC
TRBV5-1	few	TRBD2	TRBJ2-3	CASSLEGTSGPGRTDTQYF	TGCGCCAGCAGCTTGGAGGGGACTAGCGGGCCCGGTAGGACAGATACGCAGTATTTT
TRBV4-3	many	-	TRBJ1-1	CASSQWAGDGTEAFF	TGCGCCAGCAGCCAGTGGGCCGGGGACGGCACTGAAGCTTTCTTT
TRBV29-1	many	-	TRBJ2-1	CSVGAGNNEQFF	TGCAGCGTTGGGGCAGGGAACAATGAGCAGTTCTTC
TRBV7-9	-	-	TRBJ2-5	CASGSRVGLQETQCF	TGTGCCAGCGGCAGCAGGGTGGGACTCCAGGAGACCCAGTGCTTC
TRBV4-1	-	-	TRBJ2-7	CASSQDRSAARPYEQYF	TGCGCCAGCAGCCAAGATCGAAGTGCCGCCCGACCCTACGAGCAGTACTTC
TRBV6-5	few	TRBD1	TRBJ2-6	CASRGTGGAGANVLTF	TGTGCCAGCAGGGGGACAGGGGGCGCTGGGGCCAACGTCCTGACTTTC
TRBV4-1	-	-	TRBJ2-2	CANSPRGGPAITGELFF	TGCGCCAACAGCCCACGCGGCGGACCAGCGATCACCGGGGAGCTGTTTTTT
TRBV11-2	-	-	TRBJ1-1	CASSLRQANTEASF	TGTGCCAGCAGCTTACGACAGGCCAACACTGAAGCTTCCTTT
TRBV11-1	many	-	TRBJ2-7	CASSPGRGWYEQYF	TGTGCCAGCAGCCCCGGAAGGGGCTGGTACGAGCAGTACTTC
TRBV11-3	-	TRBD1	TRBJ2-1	CASSLLCPARDRGAGSYNEQFF	TGTGCCAGCAGCTTACTCTGTCCCGCACGGGACAGGGGTGCGGGCTCCTACAATGAGCAGTTCTTC